This is a list of T cell receptor beta chains from one sample in a study. TCRdb analysed the 5' RACE reads with MiXCR anew, one entry per CDR3 protein. Of about 54,000 distinct CDR3 sequences listed, roughly 15% are singletons. Sequencing input: naive CD4+ T cells sorted from blood. Every receptor here comes from a female donor with breast cancer. Both conserved end residues are part of each CDR3. The D gene is left open where the match is weak. The size of a clone is reported for some rows only, either as once, few or many, or as a class for expanded clones.

clone_size,j_call,v_call,d_call,cdr3_nt,cdr3_aa
few,TRBJ2-7,TRBV6-2/TRBV6-3,-,TGTGCCAGCAGTTACACCTACGAGCAGTACTTC,CASSYTYEQYF
few,TRBJ1-1,TRBV27,-,TGTGCCAGCAGGGCAGGGAGACATCTGAACACTGAAGCTTTCTTT,CASRAGRHLNTEAFF
few,TRBJ2-1,TRBV24-1,-,TGTGCCACCAGTGATGCAGAGAGCACCTACAATGAGCAGTTCTTC,CATSDAESTYNEQFF
few,TRBJ1-4,TRBV5-1,-,TGCGCCAGCAGCCGATCCACAGGGCGAGGTGGTGAAAAACTGTTTTTT,CASSRSTGRGGEKLFF
few,TRBJ1-1,TRBV5-4,-,TGTGCCAGCAGCTTAACAGGAGGGTCGAACACTGAAGCTTTCTTT,CASSLTGGSNTEAFF
few,TRBJ2-7,TRBV9,TRBD1,TGTGCCAGCAGCACCGGGGACAGGCAAGCCTACGAGCAGTACTTC,CASSTGDRQAYEQYF
many,TRBJ1-2,TRBV7-2,TRBD1,TGTGCCAGCAGCCCCGGGACAGACACCTCTGGCTACACCTTC,CASSPGTDTSGYTF
-,TRBJ2-3,TRBV18,-,TGTGCCAGCTCATTTTGGGCGGGCACAGATACGCAGTATTTT,CASSFWAGTDTQYF
few,TRBJ2-7,TRBV20-1,TRBD1,TGCAGTGCTCCCGGACAGGTAAAAAGTTCCTACGAGCAGTACTTC,CSAPGQVKSSYEQYF
many,TRBJ2-1,TRBV7-2,TRBD2,TGTGCCAGCAGCGCCCGGACTAGCGGGAGTATGACCTACAATGAGCAGTTCTTC,CASSARTSGSMTYNEQFF
-,TRBJ1-5,TRBV6-1,-,TGTGCCAGCAAGACAATTCATCTATATAGCAATCAGCCCCAGCATTTT,CASKTIHLYSNQPQHF
few,TRBJ1-2,TRBV4-2,TRBD1,TGTGCCAGCAGCCAAGACGGCAGGGGGGAGTATGGCTACACCTTC,CASSQDGRGEYGYTF
few,TRBJ2-1,TRBV7-7,-,TGTGCCAGCAGCGCCACCGGGACCACCAGTGAGCAGTTCTTC,CASSATGTTSEQFF
-,TRBJ2-3,TRBV4-1,-,TGCGCCAGCAGCCACCCAACAATCGCAGATACGCAGTATTTT,CASSHPTIADTQYF